This TCR beta chain stems from a study of regulatory T cells in long-lasting Graves disease. Time point noted: persistent/refractory GD, antithyroid drugs over 5 years with positive TRAb. PBMCs were the source of the RNA used for TCR sequencing. As to this clonotype: Its specificity is unknown.

Libraries of TCR beta came from iRepertoire HTBI primers plus Arm-PCR of CDR3 regions. TCRdb reanalysed the multiplex PCR reads using MiXCR and keeps one entry per CDR3 protein. Here the sample spans over 650,000 distinct CDR3 sequences, roughly 30% being singletons. The study's findings and limits: Those with persistent Graves' had less TCR diversity than newly diagnosed patients. Thyroid tissue went unexamined; only peripheral blood was analyzed.

This material consisted of peripheral blood mononuclear cells (PBMCs), taken when the disease was refractory, from a patient treated with antithyroid drugs. The clonotype originates from a female donor with Graves disease.

CDR3 residues: CASSLGFLRNTEAFF. CDR3 bases: TGTGCCAGCAGTTTAGGGTTTTTACGTAACACTGAAGCTTTCTTT. J is TRBJ1-1 and V is TRBV12-3 or TRBV12-4; D unresolved. Deletions cut 1 base from V and 2 bases from J, with 11 bases between. The CDR3 runs 15 residues.